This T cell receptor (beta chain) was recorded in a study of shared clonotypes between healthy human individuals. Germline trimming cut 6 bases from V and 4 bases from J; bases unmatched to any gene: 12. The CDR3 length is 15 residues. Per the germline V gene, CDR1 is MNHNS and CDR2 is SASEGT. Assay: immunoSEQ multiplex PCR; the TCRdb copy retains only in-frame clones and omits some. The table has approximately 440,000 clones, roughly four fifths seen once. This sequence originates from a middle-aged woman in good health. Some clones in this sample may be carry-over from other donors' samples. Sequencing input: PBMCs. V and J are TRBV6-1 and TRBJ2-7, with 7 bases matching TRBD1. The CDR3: CASRGVTGSGYEQYF. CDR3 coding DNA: TGTGCCAGCAGAGGGGTGACAGGGTCCGGATACGAGCAGTACTTC.